A single sample gave rise to the 5 T cell receptor beta chains below, sequenced in a study of cytomegalovirus exposure and HLA in healthy donors (TCRdb year 2017). The library was prepared using the immunoSEQ multiplex PCR assay. For the multiplex PCR, a mixture combining 60 forward primers for TCR Vbeta segments and 13 reverse primers for TCR Jbeta segments was used. The table comes from immuneACCESS by way of TCRdb, which keeps in-frame sequences with V and J called. Part of the clones is missing from these tables; in studies checked, under half for an unresolved V gene and the rest for unknown reasons. Recorded for this sample are more than 150,000 clones; approximately 73% of them occurred a single time. 2% to 2.5% of the sample comes from the top ten. Sequenced material: PBMCs. The receptors were sampled from a woman in her twenties or thirties in good health and CMV-seropositive.

This chain uses TRBV25-1 with TRBJ1-3; D not certain. CDR3 length: 15 amino acids. CDR1 and CDR2 from the germline V gene are MGHDK and SYGVNS. V lost 8 bases to trimming and J lost 0 bases, with 14 bases between them. The CDR3 sequence: CASAAAYSSGNTIYF. Written as DNA, the CDR3 is TGTGCCAGCGCCGCGGCCTACTCCTCTGGAAACACCATATATTTT.

The chain recombines TRBV5-1 with TRBJ2-3, with TRBD2 matching 9 bases. V gave up 4 bases and J gave up 6 bases; unmatched junction bases: 12. CDR3 size: 16 residues. In germline, CDR1 is SGHRS, CDR2 YFSETQ. CDR3 DNA: TGCGCCAGCAGCCCCGGGCTAGCGGGACTTCGGGATACGCAGTATTTT. The encoded protein is CASSPGLAGLRDTQYF.

This rearrangement joins TRBV7-8 to TRBJ2-7; maybe TRBD1 (5 bases). The CDR3 extends over 14 amino acids. Germline V gives CDR1 SGHVS, CDR2 FQNEAQ. Trimming took off 1 base at V and 0 bases at J, with 7 bases between the two ends. The CDR3 coding sequence is TGTGCCAGCAGCTTAGGACAGTCCTCCTACGAGCAGTACTTC. Translated, it gives CASSLGQSSYEQYF.

The chain recombines TRBV2 with TRBJ1-6, with 7 nucleotides matching TRBD1. Germline CDR1 reads SNHLY; CDR2 reads FYNNEI. CDR3 length equals 14 residues. Trimming took 6 bases from V and 8 from J; bases not matched to a gene: 7. The chain's CDR3 is CASSVRGWDSPLHF. DNA of the CDR3: TGTGCCAGCAGCGTCAGGGGGTGGGATTCACCCCTCCACTTT.

This chain links TRBV28 with TRBJ1-5; 8 bases map to TRBD1. V trimming: 3 bases; J trimming: 3 bases; junction bases outside the gene matches: 7. The CDR3 is 16 residues long. CDR1 and CDR2 (germline): MDHEN, SYDVKM. CDR3 loop: CASSFLGQGLNQPQHF. As DNA, the CDR3 is TGTGCCAGCAGTTTTTTAGGACAGGGCCTCAATCAGCCCCAGCATTTT. The full variable domain, with the rest looked up from reference TRBV28 and TRBJ1-5, is DVKVTQSSRYLVKRTGEKVFLECVQDMDHENMFWYRQDPGLGLRLIYFSYDVKMKEKGDIPEGYSVSREKKERFSLILESASTNQTSMYLCASSFLGQGLNQPQHFGDGTRLSIL.